The 28 T cell receptor beta chains presented below share a single source sample, sequenced in a study of blood T cell repertoires in COVID-19. TCRdb's table, derived via immunoSEQ multiplex PCR, lists solely in-frame clones and lacks some. The sample gives 250,000 to 350,000 clones, around 85% of which show up once; around 1% is in the top ten. Sequencing was carried out using peripheral blood. The receptors derive from a human donor with COVID-19, enrolled during active disease. The donor label of this sample is uncertain.

This clone was seen a single time. Other nucleotide sequences in the sample specify the same CDR3. The chain links TRBV29-1 to TRBJ2-7; the D is unclear. CDR1 is SQVTM and CDR2 is ANQGSEA in the germline V gene. Between the trimmed V and J ends, which lost 3 bases and 3 bases, there was a span of 6 bases. The CDR3 has 11 amino acids. CDR3: CSVEVSYEQYF. The CDR3, as DNA: TGCAGCGTTGAGGTCAGCTACGAGCAGTACTTC.

V gene TRBV19 combines with J gene TRBJ2-1; D perhaps matches TRBD2 (7 bases). The germline V and J ends were trimmed by 3 bases and 9 bases, with 18 bases remaining between them. CDR3 size: 15 residues. Germline V gene sequence: CDR1 LNHDA, CDR2 SQIVND (reference sequence). The CDR3: CASSMLPRGGVEQFF. The DNA of the CDR3 is TGTGCCAGTAGTATGTTACCTAGAGGGGGGGTTGAGCAGTTCTTC.

The DNA for the CDR3 is TGTGCCAGCAGGATCCTAATAGAGGGACTCCTCCACTTT. Translated: CASRILIEGLLHF. J is TRBJ1-6 and V is TRBV6-5, with D perhaps TRBD1 (5 bases). From germline, CDR1 is MNHEY and CDR2 SVGAGI. V shed 6 bases and J shed 15 bases, with 18 bases lying between them. CDR3 size: 13 residues.

The chain has TRBV28 and TRBJ1-1, with 7 positions matching TRBD1. The V and J ends lost 4 bases and 3 bases, in that order; junction bases with no gene match: 14. Germline V gene data show CDR1 as MDHEN and CDR2 as SYDVKM. The length of the CDR3 is 17 residues. CDR3 sequence: CASSSLKPGQDHTEAFF. DNA for the CDR3: TGTGCCAGCAGTTCCCTAAAGCCCGGACAGGACCACACTGAAGCTTTCTTT.

The genes are TRBV9 and TRBJ1-1, with 12 positions matching TRBD1. There are 12 residues in the CDR3. In germline, CDR1 is SGDLS, CDR2 YYNGEE. Trimming at V came to 3 bases and at J to 10 bases, leaving 1 base not matched to a gene. The DNA for the CDR3 is TGTGCCAGCAGCGCGGGACAGGGGGCAGCTTTCTTT. The encoded protein is CASSAGQGAAFF.

The genes are TRBV4-1 and TRBJ1-1; TRBD1 agrees at 9 bases. The CDR3 length is 15 residues. The germline CDR1 and CDR2 sequences are MGHRA and YSYEKL. V trimming: 4 bases; J trimming: 5 bases; junction bases outside the gene matches: 8. CDR3: CASSREGQGRTEAFF. CDR3 DNA: TGCGCCAGCAGCCGAGAAGGACAGGGGAGAACTGAAGCTTTCTTT.

The V call is TRBV19, the J call TRBJ1-2, with a possible D match to TRBD1 (5 bases). Germline lookup yields CDR1 LNHDA and CDR2 SQIVND (reference sequence). Trimming pared 5 bases from V and 2 bases from J, leaving 9 bases between. The CDR3 extends over 13 amino acids. The CDR3 DNA reads as TGTGCCAGTAGTCCCGACAGAAACTATGGCTACACCTTC. Encoded protein: CASSPDRNYGYTF.

This clone has more than one count but fewer than ten. The chain joins TRBV28 to TRBJ1-1, with D unresolved. V dropped 4 bases and J dropped 1 base, with 7 bases sitting between them. This CDR3 region has 13 residues. CDR1 MDHEN and CDR2 SYDVKM come from the germline V gene. CDR3 amino acids: CASSWSRNTEAFF. CDR3 nucleotides: TGTGCCAGCAGTTGGTCTAGGAACACTGAAGCTTTCTTT.

Only a few counts were recorded for this clone. V is TRBV10-1 and J is TRBJ2-7; D uncertain. The V gene lost 3 bases and the J gene lost 1 base, with 13 bases spanning the gap. The CDR3 contains 15 residues. The germline V gene has CDR1 WNHNN and CDR2 SYGVQD (reference sequence). This CDR3 is CASSDRLESSYEQYF. Written as DNA, the CDR3 is TGCGCCAGCAGTGACCGGCTAGAATCTTCCTACGAGCAGTACTTC.

V usage is TRBV6-5 and J usage is TRBJ1-1; D may be TRBD1 (5 bases). CDR3 length equals 12 residues. V lost 4 bases and J 6 bases, leaving 9 bases between the germline ends. Looked up from germline, CDR1 is MNHEY and CDR2 is SVGAGI. The CDR3 here is CASSSTASEAFF. In nucleotides, the CDR3 is TGTGCCAGCAGTTCGACAGCCTCTGAAGCTTTCTTT.

The rearrangement uses TRBV28 and TRBJ1-5; 7 bases map to TRBD1. The germline V gene has CDR1 MDHEN and CDR2 SYDVKM. V lost 8 bases to trimming and J lost 6 bases; unmatched junction nucleotides: 16. This CDR3 is built from 16 residues. The CDR3: CASLLTQAGGRQPQHF. The CDR3 DNA is TGTGCCAGCCTCCTGACTCAAGCAGGGGGTCGTCAGCCCCAGCATTTT.

The CDR3 here is CASSLTRGGGETQYF. The CDR3 nucleotides are TGCGCCAGCAGCTTGACCCGGGGCGGGGGGGAGACCCAGTACTTC. This chain links TRBV5-1 with TRBJ2-5, with 8 bases lining up with TRBD2. CDR3 length: 15 residues. V was pared by 1 base and J by 5 bases, with 7 bases of the junction left unmatched. Germline V gives CDR1 SGHRS, CDR2 YFSETQ.

The CDR3 DNA reads TGTGCCAGTAGTATATCCATTATGACTACCTACGAGCAGTACTTC. Its protein product is CASSISIMTTYEQYF. The genes are TRBV19 and TRBJ2-7; D might be TRBD2 (5 bases). The ends were cut back, 2 bases at V and 2 bases at J, with 13 bases in the middle. The CDR3 is 15 amino acids. The germline V gene has CDR1 LNHDA and CDR2 SQIVND (reference sequence).

V gene TRBV28 combines with J gene TRBJ2-3; D possibly corresponds to TRBD1 (6 bases). Trimming took 1 base from V and 0 from J, leaving 11 bases between them. This CDR3 region has 16 residues. Germline V gene sequence: CDR1 MDHEN, CDR2 SYDVKM. CDR3 DNA sequence: TGTGCCAGCAGTTTATTCGGCCAGGGGAGCACAGATACGCAGTATTTT. Translated, it gives CASSLFGQGSTDTQYF.

The chain carries TRBV27 and TRBJ1-5, with D perhaps matching TRBD1 (5 bases). CDR1 is MNHEY and CDR2 is SMNVEV in the germline V gene (reference sequence). The CDR3 has 15 residues. Trimming took off 0 bases at V and 5 bases at J, with 11 bases between the two ends. The CDR3 sequence is CASSLSALGHQPQHF. The CDR3 bases are TGTGCCAGCAGTTTATCGGCCCTGGGGCATCAGCCCCAGCATTTT.

This clone appeared once. The chain employs TRBV6-5 and TRBJ1-1; D not certain. V was clipped by 2 bases and J by 0 bases, with 7 bases between them. Looked up from germline, CDR1 is MNHEY and CDR2 is SVGAGI. CDR3 length: 14 amino acids. CDR3 protein: CASSYGQLNTEAFF. The DNA of the CDR3 is TGTGCCAGCAGTTACGGCCAGTTGAACACTGAAGCTTTCTTT.

The chain is built from TRBV10-3 and TRBJ2-7, with 10 nucleotides matching TRBD1. After removal of 5 bases from V and 8 bases from J, the junction contained 9 bases not matched to a gene. The CDR3 consists of 14 residues. Germline V gives CDR1 ENHRY, CDR2 SYGVKD. CDR3 DNA: TGTGCCATCAGTATTGGGACAGGGGCTCCTCAGCAGTACTTC. This sequence encodes CAISIGTGAPQQYF.

The chain carries TRBV2 and TRBJ1-4; no clear D. Germline V gene sequence: CDR1 SNHLY, CDR2 FYNNEI. CDR3 length: 14 residues. Deletions cut 6 bases from V and 1 base from J, with 9 bases between. Here the CDR3 DNA reads TGTGCCAGCAGCGCCTACGGAACTAATGAAAAACTGTTTTTT. Translated: CASSAYGTNEKLFF.

The chain joins TRBV9 to TRBJ2-7; 7 bases align to TRBD2. The CDR3 runs 16 residues. V lost 4 bases, J lost 7 bases, and 17 bases stayed unmatched. The germline gives CDR1 SGDLS, CDR2 YYNGEE. The CDR3 DNA follows: TGTGCCAGCAGCTTCCTCGGGGTAGCGGGTACTGGGGAGCAGTACTTC. Its translation is CASSFLGVAGTGEQYF.

V is TRBV18 and J is TRBJ1-4; D is ambiguous. V gave up 1 base and J gave up 6 bases, with 6 bases separating them. Per germline, CDR1 KGHSH and CDR2 LQKENI. The CDR3 extends over 13 amino acids. The CDR3 nucleotides are TGTGCCAGCTCACCACAGCTCGATGAAAAACTGTTTTTT. This gives the protein CASSPQLDEKLFF.

This clone has just one count. V usage is TRBV7-9 and J usage is TRBJ2-6, with unresolved D. Germline V lookup: CDR1 SEHNR, CDR2 FQNEAQ (reference sequence). V shed 2 bases and J shed 2 bases, with 13 bases lying between them. This CDR3 comprises 17 residues. The CDR3: CASSLISSSPGANVLTF. CDR3 bases: TGTGCCAGCAGCTTAATTAGTTCGTCTCCTGGGGCCAACGTCCTGACTTTC.

The chain uses TRBV2 and TRBJ2-7, with 7 bases matching TRBD1. The CDR3 sequence is 14 residues long. Trimming took 5 bases from V and 6 from J; bases not matched to a gene: 10. Germline-derived CDR1 and CDR2 are SNHLY and FYNNEI. The CDR3 protein is CASSPTGNIGEQYF. As DNA, the CDR3 is TGTGCCAGCAGTCCGACAGGGAACATCGGCGAGCAGTACTTC.

This clone was seen once. The V and J genes are TRBV15 and TRBJ2-2; 10 nucleotides align to TRBD2. Germline V gene lookup returns CDR1 LNHNV and CDR2 YYDKDF (reference sequence). J was trimmed by 6 bases and V by 0 bases; bases with no gene match: 7. The CDR3 is 17 residues long. The CDR3 spells CATSRDPSGSVAGELFF. The CDR3 coding sequence is TGTGCCACCAGCAGAGATCCTAGCGGGAGTGTGGCCGGGGAGCTGTTTTTT.

This clone occurred a few times. The V gene is TRBV5-4, the J gene TRBJ2-3, with 9 bases identical to TRBD1. This CDR3 comprises 16 residues. Germline V gene data show CDR1 as SGHNT and CDR2 as YYREEE (reference sequence). After removal of 0 bases from V and 6 bases from J, the junction contained 8 bases not matched to a gene. The CDR3 DNA is TGTGCCAGCAGCTTGGGGGCGGGACAGGGTCAGGATACGCAGTATTTT. Protein product: CASSLGAGQGQDTQYF. The full variable domain, rest sourced from reference TRBV5-4 and TRBJ2-3, is ETGVTQSPTHLIKTRGQQVTLRCSSQSGHNTVSWYQQALGQGPQFIFQYYREEENGRGNFPPRFSGLQFPNYSSELNVNALELDDSALYLCASSLGAGQGQDTQYFGPGTRLTVL.

The chain couples TRBV9 to TRBJ2-7, with D unresolved. V lost 0 bases and J lost 1, with 11 bases in between. The CDR3 is made up of 15 amino acids. Germline CDR1 and CDR2: SGDLS and YYNGEE. CDR3 nucleotide sequence: TGTGCCAGCAGCGTAGGTCCAGTGACATCCTACGAGCAGTACTTC. This encodes CASSVGPVTSYEQYF.

The J gene is TRBJ2-3, the V gene TRBV5-1, with 7 bases fitting TRBD2. CDR3 length equals 17 residues. V was pared by 1 base and J by 5 bases, with 13 bases of the junction left unmatched. CDR1 is SGHRS and CDR2 is YFSETQ in the germline V gene. The CDR3 coding sequence is TGCGCCAGCAGCTTGCAACGAGGAATTCTAGCGGTAGATACGCAGTATTTT. Protein: CASSLQRGILAVDTQYF.

This sequence joins TRBV6-1 and TRBJ1-6, with D possibly being TRBD1 (5 bases). There are 15 residues in the CDR3. Germline CDR1 is MNHNS and CDR2 is SASEGT. V was clipped by 3 bases and J by 6 bases, with 12 bases between them. The CDR3 reads CASSDRAFSNSPLHF. In DNA form, the CDR3 reads TGTGCCAGCAGTGACAGGGCTTTTAGTAATTCACCCCTCCACTTT.

This chain joins TRBV3-1 (or the pseudogene TRBV3-2) and TRBJ1-4, with D possibly matching TRBD1 (5 bases). CDR3 length: 12 residues. V gave up 1 base and J gave up 10 bases, with 7 bases separating them. Germline lookup yields CDR1 LGHDT and CDR2 YNNKEL (reference sequence). CDR3 sequence: CASSQGRGKLFF. In DNA form, the CDR3 reads TGTGCCAGCAGCCAAGGAAGGGGAAAACTGTTTTTT.